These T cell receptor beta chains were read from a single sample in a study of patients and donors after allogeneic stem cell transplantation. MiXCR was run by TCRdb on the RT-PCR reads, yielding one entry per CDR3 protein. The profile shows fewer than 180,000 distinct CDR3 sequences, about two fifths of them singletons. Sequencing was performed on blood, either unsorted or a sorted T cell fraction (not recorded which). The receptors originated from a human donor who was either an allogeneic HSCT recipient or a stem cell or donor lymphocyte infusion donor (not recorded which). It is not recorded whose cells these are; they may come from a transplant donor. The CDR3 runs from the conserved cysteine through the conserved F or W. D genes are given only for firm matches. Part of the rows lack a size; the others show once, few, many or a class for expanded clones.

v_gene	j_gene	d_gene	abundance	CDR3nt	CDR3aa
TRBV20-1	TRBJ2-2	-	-	TGCAGTGCTAGAGATGTAGTCCCCGGGGAGCTGTTTTTT	CSARDVVPGELFF
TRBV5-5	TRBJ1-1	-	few	TGTGCCAGCAGCTTTTGGGGGGCTGAAGCTTTCTTT	CASSFWGAEAFF
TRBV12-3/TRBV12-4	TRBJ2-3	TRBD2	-	TGTGCCAGCAGTTTCCACGGGGGGGCTACAGATACGCAGTATTTT	CASSFHGGATDTQYF
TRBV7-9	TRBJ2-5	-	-	TGTGCCAGCGGATTCAACCAGCAAGAGACCCAGTACTTC	CASGFNQQETQYF
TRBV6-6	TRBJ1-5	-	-	TGTGCCAGCAGTACGGGGGGGCAGCCCCAGCATTTT	CASSTGGQPQHF
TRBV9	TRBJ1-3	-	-	TGTGCCAGCAGCGCTTACACCGTAGGCGCGTCTGGAAACACCATATATTTT	CASSAYTVGASGNTIYF
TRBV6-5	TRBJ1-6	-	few	TGTGCCAGCAGTTACTCGGTTAATTCACCCCTCCACTTT	CASSYSVNSPLHF
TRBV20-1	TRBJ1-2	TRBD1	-	TGCAGTGCTAGGCAGTCAGGGGGCGGTGGAGGCTACACCTTC	CSARQSGGGGGYTF
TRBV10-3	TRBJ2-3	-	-	TGTGCCATCAGCCTATTGCTTAGCACAGATACGCAGTATTTT	CAISLLLSTDTQYF
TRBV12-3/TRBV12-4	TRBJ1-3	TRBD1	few	TGTGCCAGCAGTTCCGGGACAGTGGGAAACACCATATATTTT	CASSSGTVGNTIYF
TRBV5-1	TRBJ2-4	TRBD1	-	TGCGCCAGCAGCTCGACAGGGGAAAACATTCAGTACTTC	CASSSTGENIQYF
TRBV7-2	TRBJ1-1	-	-	TGTGCCAGCAGCCAAAAAACGCTTTTCACTGAAGCTTTCTTT	CASSQKTLFTEAFF
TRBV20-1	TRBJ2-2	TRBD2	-	TGCAGTGCTAGTACCCCGGGACTAGAGGGCACCGGGGAGCTGTTTTTT	CSASTPGLEGTGELFF
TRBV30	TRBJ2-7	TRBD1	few	TGTGCCTGGACGGCCTGGGACAGGGGACCGGTCTCCTACGAGCAGTACTTC	CAWTAWDRGPVSYEQYF
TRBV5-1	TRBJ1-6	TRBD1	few	TGCGCCAGCAGCACAGGGACAGGGGATGCCGCCTCACCCCTCCACTTT	CASSTGTGDAASPLHF
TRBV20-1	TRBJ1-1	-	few	TGCAGTGCATATTACAGGGATAAGAACACTGAAGCTTTCTTT	CSAYYRDKNTEAFF
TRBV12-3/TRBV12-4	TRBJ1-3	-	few	TGTGCCAGCAGTTTCTGGGGGGCCACCTCTGGAAACACCATATATTTT	CASSFWGATSGNTIYF
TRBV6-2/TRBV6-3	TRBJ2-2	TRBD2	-	TGTGCCAGCAGAGAACCACTAGCGGTCGGGGAGCTGTTTTTT	CASREPLAVGELFF
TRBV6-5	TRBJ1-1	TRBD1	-	TGTGCCAGCACCAAAGGGGGACAGGGCTACACTGAAGCTTTCTTT	CASTKGGQGYTEAFF
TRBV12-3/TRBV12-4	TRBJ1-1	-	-	TGTGCCAGCAGTTTATCTGGGGCAGGGACTGAAGCTTTCTTT	CASSLSGAGTEAFF
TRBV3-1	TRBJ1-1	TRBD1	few	TGTGCCAGTTCTCCGGGGACAGTCCTAAGGGGAAACACTGAAGCTTTCTTT	CASSPGTVLRGNTEAFF
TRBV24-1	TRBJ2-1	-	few	TGTGCCACCAGTGATTTGACCTACAATGAGCAGTTCTTC	CATSDLTYNEQFF
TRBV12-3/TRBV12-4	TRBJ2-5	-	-	TGTGCCAGCAGTAGAGGGGGGCCCCAGACCCAGTACTTC	CASSRGGPQTQYF
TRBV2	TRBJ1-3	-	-	TGTGCCAGCAGGATCAGACAGCTCTCTGGAAACACCATATATTTT	CASRIRQLSGNTIYF
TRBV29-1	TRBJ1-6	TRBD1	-	TGCAGCGTGCGACAGGGTTATAATTCACCCCTCCACTTT	CSVRQGYNSPLHF
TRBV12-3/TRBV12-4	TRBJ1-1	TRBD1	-	TGTGCCAGCAGTCTCGACAGGGGAGCTCTGAACACTGAAGCTTTCTTT	CASSLDRGALNTEAFF
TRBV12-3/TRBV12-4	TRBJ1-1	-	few	TGTGCCAGCAGTTTAAGCCTAGGAGGGGACACTGAAGCTTTCTTT	CASSLSLGGDTEAFF
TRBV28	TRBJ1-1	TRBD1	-	TGTGCCAGCAGTTTATTTCAGGGGGTGGGCACTGAAGCTTTCTTT	CASSLFQGVGTEAFF
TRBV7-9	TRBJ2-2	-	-	TGTGCCAGCAGCTCCCGCTGGAGAGCCGGGGAGCTGTTTTTT	CASSSRWRAGELFF
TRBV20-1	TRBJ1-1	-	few	TGCAGTGCCACAGGGAACACTGAAGCTTTCTTT	CSATGNTEAFF
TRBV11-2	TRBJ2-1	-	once	TGTGCCAGCAGGGAGGTCGGGGGAGAGCAGTTCTTC	CASREVGGEQFF
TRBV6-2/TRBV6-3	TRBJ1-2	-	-	TGTGCCAGCAGTTACTCGTGGGCCACGGTCTACGGCTACACCTTC	CASSYSWATVYGYTF
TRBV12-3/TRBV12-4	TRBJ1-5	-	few	TGTGCCAGCAGTTTATCTTGGGAGCGGAGGACCCAGCATTTT	CASSLSWERRTQHF
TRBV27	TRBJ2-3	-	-	TGTGCCAGCAGTCAAACTCCAGATACGCAGTATTTT	CASSQTPDTQYF
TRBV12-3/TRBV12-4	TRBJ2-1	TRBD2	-	TGTGCCAGCAGTCGAACACTAGCGGACAATGAGCAGTTCTTC	CASSRTLADNEQFF
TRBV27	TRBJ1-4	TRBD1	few	TGTGCCAGCACCAGACAGGGGCTCCATGAAAAACTGTTTTTT	CASTRQGLHEKLFF
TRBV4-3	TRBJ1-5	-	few	TGCGCCAGCAGCCAAGACTGGAAAAGTGGCAATCAGCCCCAGCATTTT	CASSQDWKSGNQPQHF
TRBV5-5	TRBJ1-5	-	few	TGTGCCAGCAGCTTGGACCCTAGCAATAGCAATCAGCCCCAGCATTTT	CASSLDPSNSNQPQHF
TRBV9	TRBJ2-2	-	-	TGTGCCAGCAGCGTAGCGGAGGGGATAGGGTTCGGGGAGCTGTTTTTT	CASSVAEGIGFGELFF
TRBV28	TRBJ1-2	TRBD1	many	TGTGCCAGCAGCGCTTGGGACAGCAACTATGGCTACACCTTC	CASSAWDSNYGYTF
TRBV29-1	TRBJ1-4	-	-	TGCAGCGTTGTTCATAATGAAAAACTGTTTTTT	CSVVHNEKLFF
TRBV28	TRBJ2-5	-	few	TGTGCCAGCAGTTTAGGGAGAATGGAGACCCAGTACTTC	CASSLGRMETQYF
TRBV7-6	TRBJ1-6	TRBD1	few	TGTGCCAGCAGCCAGGACAGGGGAACCTATAATTCACCCCTCCACTTT	CASSQDRGTYNSPLHF
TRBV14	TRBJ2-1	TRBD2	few	TGTGCCAGCAGCCCGGGACTAGCGGGGTTCTATGAGCAGTTCTTC	CASSPGLAGFYEQFF